A selection of T cell receptor beta chains follows, all from one sample in a study of T-cell memory formation after mild COVID-19. TCRdb reprocessed the 5' RACE reads with MiXCR, giving one entry per CDR3 protein. The sample holds 120,000 to 150,000 distinct CDR3 sequences, under 25% seen once. Specimen: PBMCs or a T cell subset sorted from them (not recorded which). The receptors were gathered from an adult woman who had mild COVID-19 (a few samples of this study predate the infection). Cell type and time point are not known. The conserved cysteine and the conserved F or W are not part of the CDR3 here. The order of the fields is D gene, J gene, V gene, CDR3 protein. D genes are given only for firm matches.

D: TRBD1; J: TRBJ1-1; V: TRBV7-9; CDR3: ASSLAQGASNTEAF
D: .; J: TRBJ2-1; V: TRBV7-2; CDR3: ASSLVGGNDNEQF
D: .; J: TRBJ1-3; V: TRBV7-9; CDR3: ASSPRGAGNTIY
D: .; J: TRBJ1-3; V: TRBV30; CDR3: AIGSVGTIY
D: .; J: TRBJ2-1; V: TRBV5-1; CDR3: ASSPSGSRYNEQF
D: TRBD1; J: TRBJ1-6; V: TRBV6-5; CDR3: ASSYLPPGTGFSPLH
D: TRBD2; J: TRBJ2-1; V: TRBV5-4; CDR3: ASSLREARNEQF
D: TRBD1; J: TRBJ1-1; V: TRBV6-5; CDR3: ASSRGQGARAF
D: .; J: TRBJ2-5; V: TRBV9; CDR3: ASSVGGEEETQY
D: .; J: TRBJ2-7; V: TRBV10-3; CDR3: AISEYGWQY
D: .; J: TRBJ2-3; V: TRBV4-2; CDR3: ASAQDRGIDTQY
D: TRBD1; J: TRBJ2-5; V: TRBV5-5; CDR3: ASSSASQTGSETQY
D: .; J: TRBJ1-2; V: TRBV6-2/TRBV6-3; CDR3: ASSHRPRVRTNYGYT
D: TRBD2; J: TRBJ2-5; V: TRBV20-1; CDR3: SAPKGLAGVGQETQY
D: .; J: TRBJ2-6; V: TRBV7-9; CDR3: ASSLEGGGANVLT
D: .; J: TRBJ2-7; V: TRBV5-1; CDR3: ASSSAYEQY
D: .; J: TRBJ2-5; V: TRBV5-1; CDR3: ASGPGGGLETQY
D: TRBD1; J: TRBJ2-7; V: TRBV11-1; CDR3: ASSSRDRGRYEQY
D: .; J: TRBJ2-5; V: TRBV7-9; CDR3: ASSKGEETQY
D: .; J: TRBJ2-1; V: TRBV24-1; CDR3: ATSDPRRPYNEQF
D: TRBD2; J: TRBJ2-1; V: TRBV24-1; CDR3: ATEKTSGGNNEQF
D: .; J: TRBJ1-1; V: TRBV20-1; CDR3: SARFMGTEAF
D: TRBD1; J: TRBJ2-1; V: TRBV29-1; CDR3: SVRPTGQGAYNEQF
D: TRBD2; J: TRBJ2-3; V: TRBV11-1; CDR3: ASSLGDYPPDTQY
D: TRBD2; J: TRBJ2-3; V: TRBV2; CDR3: ASRRTGGVTDTQY
D: .; J: TRBJ2-7; V: TRBV3-1; CDR3: ASSLRSYEQY
D: .; J: TRBJ1-2; V: TRBV7-2; CDR3: ASSLEGESYGYT
D: .; J: TRBJ1-6; V: TRBV12-3/TRBV12-4; CDR3: ASSVSRTNSPLH